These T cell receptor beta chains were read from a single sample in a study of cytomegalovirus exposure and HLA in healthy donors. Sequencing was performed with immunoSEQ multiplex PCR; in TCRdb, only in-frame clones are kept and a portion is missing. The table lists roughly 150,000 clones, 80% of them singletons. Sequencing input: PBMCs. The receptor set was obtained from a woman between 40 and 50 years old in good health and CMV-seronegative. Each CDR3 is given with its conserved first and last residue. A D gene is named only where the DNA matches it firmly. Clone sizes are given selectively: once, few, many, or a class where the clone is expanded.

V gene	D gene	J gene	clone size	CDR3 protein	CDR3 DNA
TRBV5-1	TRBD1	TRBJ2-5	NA	CASSSLPGQGDFEETQYF	TGCGCCAGCAGCTCCCTCCCTGGACAGGGGGATTTTGAAGAGACCCAGTACTTC
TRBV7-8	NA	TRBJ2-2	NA	CASSLTPIANTGELFF	TGTGCCAGCAGCTTAACCCCTATAGCGAACACCGGGGAGCTGTTTTTT
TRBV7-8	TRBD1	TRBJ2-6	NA	CASSLVGSGQGSGANVLTF	TGTGCCAGCAGCTTAGTTGGGTCGGGACAGGGGTCTGGGGCCAACGTCCTGACTTTC
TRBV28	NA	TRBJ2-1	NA	CASAGFGVSYNEQFF	TGTGCCAGCGCCGGATTCGGGGTCTCCTACAATGAGCAGTTCTTC
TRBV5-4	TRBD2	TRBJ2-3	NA	CASSWGLVKGGTQYF	TGTGCCAGCAGCTGGGGACTAGTAAAGGGTGGTACGCAGTATTTT
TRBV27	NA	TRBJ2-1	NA	CASSSALNEQFF	TGTGCCAGCAGTTCCGCCCTAAATGAGCAGTTCTTC
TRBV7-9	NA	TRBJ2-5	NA	CSSSLRETQYF	TGTTCCAGCAGCTTACGAGAGACCCAGTACTTC
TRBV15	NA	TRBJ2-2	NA	CATSRAGYGELFF	TGTGCCACCAGCAGAGCGGGGTACGGGGAGCTGTTTTTT
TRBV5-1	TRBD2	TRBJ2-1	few	CASRMTSGRNEQFF	TGCGCCAGCAGGATGACTAGCGGGAGAAATGAGCAGTTCTTC
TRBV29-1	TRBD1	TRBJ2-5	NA	CSVLLAGQGAGETQYF	TGCAGCGTACTACTCGCGGGACAGGGGGCTGGGGAGACCCAGTACTTC
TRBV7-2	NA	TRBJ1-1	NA	CASSLLRALNTEAFF	TGTGCCAGCAGCTTACTGAGGGCTTTGAACACTGAAGCTTTCTTT
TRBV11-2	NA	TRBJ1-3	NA	CASSSTRSGNTIYF	TGTGCCAGCAGCTCGACTCGCTCTGGAAACACCATATATTTT
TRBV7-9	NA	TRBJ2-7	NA	CASSLVGGFTEQYF	TGTGCCAGCAGCTTAGTTGGGGGGTTTACAGAGCAGTACTTC
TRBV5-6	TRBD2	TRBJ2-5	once	CASNPLGGTNSETQYF	TGTGCCAGCAACCCCCTCGGGGGGACTAACAGTGAGACCCAGTACTTC
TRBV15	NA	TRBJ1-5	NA	CATSRAPSAGSTIHQPQHF	TGTGCCACCAGCAGAGCCCCCTCGGCAGGCTCGACCATCCATCAGCCCCAGCATTTT
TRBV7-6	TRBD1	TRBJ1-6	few	CASSLGDSFENSPLHF	TGTGCCAGCAGCTTAGGGGACAGCTTCGAAAATTCACCCCTCCACTTT
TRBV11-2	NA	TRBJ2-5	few	CASSRRSGLDGETQYF	TGTGCCAGCAGCCGAAGGTCAGGGTTGGATGGGGAGACCCAGTACTTC
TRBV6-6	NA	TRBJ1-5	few	CASSYSIAEPQHF	TGTGCCAGCAGTTACTCGATAGCGGAGCCCCAGCATTTT
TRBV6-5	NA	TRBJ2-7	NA	CASSSSADGIYEQYF	TGTGCCAGCAGTTCCTCCGCGGACGGGATCTACGAGCAGTACTTC
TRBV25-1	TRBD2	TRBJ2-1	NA	CASSEYLRTSGRVEQFF	TGTGCCAGCAGTGAATATCTTCGGACTAGCGGGAGGGTTGAGCAGTTCTTC
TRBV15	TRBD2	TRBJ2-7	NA	CATSEGLDPSYEQYF	TGTGCCACCAGCGAAGGACTAGATCCCTCCTACGAGCAGTACTTC
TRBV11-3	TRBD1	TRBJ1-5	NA	CASSFTKGQGISNQPQHF	TGTGCCAGCAGCTTCACTAAGGGACAGGGAATTAGCAATCAGCCCCAGCATTTT
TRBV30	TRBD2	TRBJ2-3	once	CAWSVRGSGTDTQYF	TGTGCCTGGAGTGTGCGGGGGTCGGGCACAGATACGCAGTATTTT
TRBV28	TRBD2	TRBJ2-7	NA	CASSNPTSGDYEQYF	TGTGCCAGCAGTAATCCGACTAGCGGAGACTACGAGCAGTACTTC
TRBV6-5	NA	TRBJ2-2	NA	CASRGQLSTGELFF	TGTGCCAGCAGAGGACAGCTTAGCACCGGGGAGCTGTTTTTT